This is a list of T cell receptor beta chains from one sample in a study of cytomegalovirus exposure and HLA in healthy donors. Method: immunoSEQ multiplex PCR; TCRdb's copy keeps in-frame clones and lacks some. This repertoire shows about 160,000 clones, 65% to 85% found once; its top ten account for around 5.8%. Specimen: PBMCs. The source is a male donor in good health and CMV-seropositive. Both conserved end residues are trimmed from each CDR3. Each record gives: clone size, V gene, J gene, CDR3 protein. Clone size is shown for a subset of rows, as once, few, many or a class of expanded clone.

clone_size: NA
v_call: TRBV9
j_call: TRBJ2-7
cdr3_aa: ASSVAASGSYEQY

clone_size: few
v_call: TRBV7-9
j_call: TRBJ2-6
cdr3_aa: ASSRGWAGANVLT

clone_size: NA
v_call: TRBV27
j_call: TRBJ2-1
cdr3_aa: ASSLWSNSYNEQF

clone_size: once
v_call: TRBV11-2
j_call: TRBJ2-3
cdr3_aa: ASSLARVGGDTQY

clone_size: NA
v_call: TRBV7-9
j_call: TRBJ2-1
cdr3_aa: ASSSRDRDYNEQF

clone_size: NA
v_call: TRBV5-6
j_call: TRBJ2-5
cdr3_aa: ASSLPQGTAEAQY

clone_size: NA
v_call: TRBV30
j_call: NA
cdr3_aa: AWSRKSNEQY

clone_size: NA
v_call: TRBV7-6
j_call: TRBJ2-3
cdr3_aa: ASSLGASTDTQY

clone_size: NA
v_call: TRBV7-9
j_call: NA
cdr3_aa: ASSPGTSGYEQY

clone_size: NA
v_call: TRBV6-6
j_call: TRBJ2-2
cdr3_aa: ASSYSRTGITGELF

clone_size: NA
v_call: TRBV19
j_call: TRBJ2-1
cdr3_aa: ASRGTTHNEQF

clone_size: NA
v_call: TRBV27
j_call: TRBJ1-1
cdr3_aa: ASSSGERAEAF

clone_size: NA
v_call: TRBV28
j_call: TRBJ2-1
cdr3_aa: ASSLGPSGSPHEQF

clone_size: few
v_call: TRBV19
j_call: TRBJ2-3
cdr3_aa: ASSMVGTSTDTQY

clone_size: few
v_call: TRBV6-1
j_call: TRBJ1-2
cdr3_aa: ASRDRGDSYGYT

clone_size: NA
v_call: TRBV2
j_call: TRBJ1-4
cdr3_aa: ASSELGGLMKKLF

clone_size: NA
v_call: TRBV6-1
j_call: TRBJ1-5
cdr3_aa: ASSGETGSVNQPQH

clone_size: NA
v_call: TRBV27
j_call: TRBJ2-6
cdr3_aa: ASSLSAGPGANVLT

clone_size: NA
v_call: TRBV6-5
j_call: TRBJ2-3
cdr3_aa: VSRTSGRRDTQY

clone_size: NA
v_call: TRBV6-1
j_call: TRBJ1-5
cdr3_aa: ASSPQGYNQPQH

clone_size: NA
v_call: TRBV19
j_call: TRBJ2-5
cdr3_aa: ASSIVASGRGVETQY

clone_size: NA
v_call: TRBV29-1
j_call: TRBJ1-1
cdr3_aa: SVSRVNTEAF

clone_size: NA
v_call: TRBV4-3
j_call: TRBJ2-3
cdr3_aa: ASSQQTGSGDTQY

clone_size: NA
v_call: TRBV10-3
j_call: TRBJ2-1
cdr3_aa: AISESTASGRVNEQF

clone_size: NA
v_call: TRBV6-1
j_call: TRBJ2-7
cdr3_aa: ASRHPGSYEQY

clone_size: few
v_call: TRBV6-4
j_call: TRBJ2-3
cdr3_aa: ASSRLAGATDTQY

clone_size: NA
v_call: TRBV27
j_call: TRBJ2-1
cdr3_aa: ASRGSGGHSNEQF